This entry features one T cell receptor beta chain sequence. Its antigen is as yet unknown. V shed 0 bases and J shed 2 bases, with 12 bases lying between them. Germline lookup yields CDR1 SEHNR and CDR2 FQNEAQ (reference sequence). This CDR3 has 16 residues. This sample is drawn from a study of T cell responses to AZD1222 COVID-19 vaccine. Overall study findings and caveats: After two AZD1222 doses, spike-specific TCR breadth and depth rose versus day 0.

Repertoires were generated with immunoSEQ multiplex PCR, while TCRdb's copy carries only in-frame clones and drops some. The table lists about 97,000 clones, about nine tenths of them singletons. Sequencing was performed on peripheral blood, taken on day 0 of AZD1222 vaccination. The clonotype was recovered from an adult in good health. This chain joins TRBV7-9 and TRBJ2-3; a possible D gene is TRBD2 (5 bases). The CDR3 here is CASSLAQRLHTDTQYF. The CDR3 nucleotides read TGTGCCAGCAGCTTAGCGCAGAGACTACACACAGATACGCAGTATTTT.